A single sample is the source of the 22 T cell receptor beta chains below, sequenced in a study of cytomegalovirus exposure and HLA in healthy donors. Amplification used 60 Vbeta primers and 13 Jbeta primers. Profiled with immunoSEQ multiplex PCR; TCRdb holds only in-frame clones, not every one. The sample gives under 200,000 clones, 70% to 80% of which show up once; approximately 1.4% is in the top ten. The source material was PBMCs. These receptors were obtained from a man aged 30-40 years in good health and CMV-seronegative.

The rearrangement uses TRBV30 and TRBJ2-3; 11 bases match TRBD2. J lost 5 bases, V lost 1 base, and 8 bases had no gene match. The CDR3 covers 16 residues. Germline CDR1 reads GTSNPN; CDR2 reads SVGIG (reference sequence). The CDR3 protein is CAWSALAGGPIDTQYF. Written as DNA, the CDR3 is TGTGCCTGGAGTGCTCTAGCGGGAGGCCCCATAGATACGCAGTATTTT.

This clone was counted once. J is TRBJ2-1 and V is TRBV6-4; D is ambiguous. Trimming removed 8 bases at V and 1 base at J, with 9 bases between. The CDR3 has 13 residues. The germline gives CDR1 MRHNA, CDR2 SNTAGT. This CDR3 reads CASSSGSYNEQFF. Here the CDR3 DNA reads TGTGCCAGCTCCTCGGGTTCCTACAATGAGCAGTTCTTC.

V is TRBV2 and J is TRBJ2-6; D perhaps matches TRBD2 (5 bases). V gave up 5 bases and J gave up 2 bases, with 7 bases separating them. This CDR3 contains 14 residues. Germline values: CDR1 SNHLY, CDR2 FYNNEI. The CDR3 sequence is CASSYGAGANVLTF. The CDR3 nucleotides read TGTGCCAGCAGTTACGGGGCTGGGGCCAACGTCCTGACTTTC.

The V call is TRBV5-4, the J call TRBJ1-4; D possibly corresponds to TRBD1 (6 bases). Germline CDR1 reads SGHNT; CDR2 reads YYREEE (reference sequence). The CDR3 sequence is 14 residues long. V was cut by 2 bases and J by 6 bases, with 11 bases left in between. The CDR3 spells CASSLKDSHEKLFF. Written as DNA, the CDR3 is TGTGCCAGCAGCTTAAAGGACAGCCATGAAAAACTGTTTTTT.

The chain is built from TRBV7-2 and TRBJ1-3; 7 nucleotides match TRBD1. Germline V lookup: CDR1 SGHTA, CDR2 FQGNSA. The CDR3 is 16 amino acids. Trimming at V came to 5 bases and at J to 4 bases, leaving 11 bases not matched to a gene. DNA of the CDR3: TGTGCCAGCAGCCCGAGGAGGGGGCGCCGGGGAAACACCATATATTTT. Translated, it gives CASSPRRGRRGNTIYF. The full variable domain, its missing parts supplied by reference TRBV7-2 and TRBJ1-3, is GAGVSQSPSNKVTEKGKDVELRCDPISGHTALYWYRQSLGQGLEFLIYFQGNSAPDKSGLPSDRFSAERTGGSVSTLTIQRTQQEDSAVYLCASSPRRGRRGNTIYFGEGSWLTVV.

This clone was seen only once. The chain joins TRBV13 to TRBJ1-3; D ambiguous. Trimming stripped 0 bases from V and 9 bases from J, with 6 bases between. The CDR3 extends over 12 amino acids. Germline V lookup: CDR1 PRHDT, CDR2 FYEKMQ (reference sequence). The CDR3 reads CASSLGAGTIYF. As DNA, the CDR3 is TGTGCCAGCAGCTTAGGAGCGGGCACCATATATTTT.

The V gene is TRBV25-1, the J gene TRBJ1-3, with D possibly being TRBD1 (6 bases). Germline CDR1 reads MGHDK; CDR2 reads SYGVNS. The length of the CDR3 is 13 residues. V gave up 9 bases and J gave up 2 bases, with 11 bases separating them. The CDR3: CASQGFAGNTIYF. The DNA for the CDR3 is TGTGCCAGTCAGGGGTTCGCTGGAAACACCATATATTTT.

This clone has a handful of counts. The chain is built from TRBV4-3 and TRBJ2-3; 8 bases align to TRBD1. The CDR3 is 16 amino acids. V trimming: 4 bases; J trimming: 4 bases; junction bases outside the gene matches: 10. CDR1 and CDR2 (germline): LGHNA, YSLEER. The CDR3 spells CASSPEFGQGPDTQYF. The CDR3 nucleotides read TGCGCCAGCAGCCCAGAATTTGGACAGGGACCAGATACGCAGTATTTT.

This clone showed up just a few times. CDR3 in DNA: TGTGCCAGCAGCTTACAGGGGAACACCGGGGAGCTGTTTTTT. Amino acid sequence: CASSLQGNTGELFF. V and J are TRBV11-2 and TRBJ2-2; a possible D gene is TRBD1 (5 bases). The germline gives CDR1 SGHAT, CDR2 FQNNGV. V was trimmed by 2 bases and J by 1 base, leaving 5 bases between them. The CDR3 spans 14 residues.

The chain joins TRBV9 to TRBJ2-5, with 8 bases matching TRBD2. CDR1 and CDR2 (germline): SGDLS, YYNGEE. V shed 3 bases and J 3 bases; nucleotides not matched to a gene: 16. The CDR3 covers 18 residues. CDR3: CASSASGSSGAKEETQYF. In nucleotides, the CDR3 is TGTGCCAGCAGCGCCTCGGGGAGTAGCGGGGCTAAAGAAGAGACCCAGTACTTC. Drawing the rest from reference TRBV9 and TRBJ2-5, the complete variable domain is DSGVTQTPKHLITATGQRVTLRCSPRSGDLSVYWYQQSLDQGLQFLIQYYNGEERAKGNILERFSAQQFPDLHSELNLSSLELGDSALYFCASSASGSSGAKEETQYFGPGTRLLVL.

The chain recombines TRBV5-1 with TRBJ1-2; 10 positions match TRBD1. Germline V gene lookup returns CDR1 SGHRS and CDR2 YFSETQ. The CDR3 sequence is 14 residues long. With 5 bases clipped from V and 3 bases from J, the junction kept 4 bases outside the gene matches. The CDR3 DNA is TGCGCCAGCAGTCGAGGGACAGGGGACTATGGCTACACCTTC. Translation gives CASSRGTGDYGYTF.

The genes are TRBV2 and TRBJ2-7, with a tentative D call TRBD1 (6 bases). The germline gives CDR1 SNHLY, CDR2 FYNNEI. The CDR3 is made up of 13 amino acids. Trimming stripped 4 bases from V and 2 bases from J, with 9 bases between. As DNA, the CDR3 is TGTGCCAGCAGTGGGACAGCGGCCTACGAGCAGTACTTC. This translates into CASSGTAAYEQYF.

The table lists this clone with a few counts. The chain uses TRBV4-2 and TRBJ2-1; maybe TRBD2 (5 bases). Trimming left V 1 base short and J 5 bases short, with 15 bases between. From germline, CDR1 is LGHNA and CDR2 YNFKEQ. This CDR3 region has 16 residues. This CDR3 is CASSQADLEGHNEQFF. Here the CDR3 DNA reads TGTGCCAGCAGCCAAGCCGACTTAGAGGGCCACAATGAGCAGTTCTTC.

The gene calls are TRBV7-8 and TRBJ1-1; no reliable D call. CDR1 SGHVS and CDR2 FQNEAQ come from the germline V gene. This CDR3 is 15 amino acids long. The ends were cut back, 8 bases at V and 4 bases at J, with 20 bases in the middle. The DNA of the CDR3 is TGTGCCAGCTCGCCTGAGGGCCCGCGGGGCACTGAAGCTTTCTTT. Protein product: CASSPEGPRGTEAFF.

This clone has more than one count but fewer than ten. V is TRBV5-8 and J is TRBJ2-2, with a possible D match to TRBD1 (5 bases). The CDR3 extends over 14 amino acids. V lost 4 bases and J lost 4, with 11 bases in between. Germline CDR1 and CDR2: SGHTS and YDEGEE. This chain's CDR3 is CASSPTVSTGELFF. The CDR3, as DNA: TGTGCCAGCAGCCCGACAGTGTCCACCGGGGAGCTGTTTTTT. Supplemented by reference TRBV5-8 and TRBJ2-2, the full variable domain reads EAGVTQSPTHLIKTRGQQATLRCSPISGHTSVYWYQQALGLGLQFLLWYDEGEERNRGNFPPRFSGRQFPNYSSELNVNALELEDSALYLCASSPTVSTGELFFGEGSRLTVL.

The rearrangement links TRBV28 to TRBJ1-2; 8 bases map to TRBD1. The CDR3 runs 14 residues. V lost 5 bases to trimming and J lost 7 bases; unmatched junction nucleotides: 9. Germline V gene lookup returns CDR1 MDHEN and CDR2 SYDVKM. The CDR3 DNA sequence: TGTGCCAGCAGTACGCTGGGACAGGATGGTGGCTACACCTTC. This encodes CASSTLGQDGGYTF.

The chain carries TRBV4-3 and TRBJ2-3; no firm D call. This CDR3 is built from 15 residues. Trimming removed 1 base at V and 4 bases at J, with 12 bases between. CDR1 LGHNA and CDR2 YSLEER come from the germline V gene. CDR3 residues: CASSQVIGVADTQYF. The CDR3, as DNA: TGCGCCAGCAGCCAAGTGATCGGTGTAGCAGATACGCAGTATTTT.

The chain employs TRBV5-1 and TRBJ2-2; TRBD2 matches 11 bases. The J segment lost 7 bases and the V segment lost 4 bases, leaving 9 bases of the junction unmatched. Germline CDR1 SGHRS, CDR2 YFSETQ. The CDR3 runs to 16 residues. CDR3 coding DNA: TGCGCCAGCAGCGTGCTAGCGGGAGGTCCCGACGGGGAGCTGTTTTTT. This translates into CASSVLAGGPDGELFF.

The rearrangement links TRBV7-3 to TRBJ2-1; 8 bases map to TRBD2. The J segment lost 7 bases and the V segment lost 5 bases, leaving 10 bases of the junction unmatched. Germline assignment: CDR1 SGHTA and CDR2 FQGTGA. The CDR3 covers 15 residues. For the CDR3, the DNA is TGTGCCAGCAGCCCATTCGGGGGGGCGGGTAATGAGCAGTTCTTC. It translates to CASSPFGGAGNEQFF.

This chain connects TRBV19 to TRBJ1-4; 8 nucleotides line up with TRBD1. The V segment lost 3 bases and the J segment 0 bases; nucleotides outside the gene matches: 3. The CDR3 contains 16 residues. Germline assignment: CDR1 LNHDA and CDR2 SQIVND (reference sequence). The CDR3 is CASSIPQGATNEKLFF. CDR3 nucleotides: TGTGCCAGTAGTATCCCACAGGGGGCAACTAATGAAAAACTGTTTTTT.

Note on this clone: This CDR3 is also generated by other DNA sequences in the sample. The chain combines TRBV5-4 with TRBJ2-7, with 9 nucleotides matching TRBD1. The germline V gene has CDR1 SGHNT and CDR2 YYREEE (reference sequence). V was clipped by 4 bases and J by 1 base; unmatched bases: 3. This CDR3 comprises 14 residues. The CDR3 protein is CASSRQGGSYEQYF. In DNA form, the CDR3 reads TGTGCCAGCAGCCGACAGGGGGGATCCTACGAGCAGTACTTC.

The chain combines TRBV2 with TRBJ1-3, with D possibly matching TRBD1 (6 bases). Germline V CDR1 and CDR2: SNHLY, FYNNEI. V was pared by 3 bases and J by 5 bases, with 11 bases between. The CDR3 is made up of 14 amino acids. In DNA, the CDR3 is TGTGCCAGCAGTGACAGGGGAACCCGAAACACCATATATTTT. Encoded protein: CASSDRGTRNTIYF.